This is a list of T cell receptor beta chains from one sample in a study of T cell repertoires in cytomegalovirus infection. MiXCR, run by TCRdb on the reads, gives a single entry per CDR3 protein. Here the sample spans over 300,000 distinct CDR3 sequences, roughly 15% being singletons. Sequencing was carried out using PBMCs. The receptors shown here come from a human donor in good health (CMV status not recorded). Some clones in this sample may be carry-over from other donors' samples. CDR3s include the opening cysteine and the closing phenylalanine or tryptophan. Each record gives: V gene, J gene, D gene, clone size, CDR3 protein, CDR3 DNA. The D gene is left open where the match is weak. Rows may omit the clone size; those that give it use once, few, many or a size class.

v_call: TRBV10-3
j_call: TRBJ1-5
d_call: TRBD1
clone_size: many
cdr3_aa: CAISPRDRSSNQPQHF
cdr3_nt: TGTGCCATCAGCCCCAGGGACAGAAGTAGCAATCAGCCCCAGCATTTT

v_call: TRBV20-1
j_call: TRBJ2-5
d_call: -
clone_size: many
cdr3_aa: CSARVAGREETQYF
cdr3_nt: TGCAGTGCTAGAGTAGCAGGGCGGGAAGAGACCCAGTACTTC

v_call: TRBV7-8
j_call: TRBJ1-5
d_call: -
clone_size: many
cdr3_aa: CASSPGAREWNQPQHF
cdr3_nt: TGTGCCAGCAGCCCAGGAGCCAGGGAATGGAATCAGCCCCAGCATTTT

v_call: TRBV6-2/TRBV6-3
j_call: TRBJ1-4
d_call: -
clone_size: many
cdr3_aa: CASSYTEDSKLFF
cdr3_nt: TGTGCCAGCAGTTACACTGAGGACAGTAAACTGTTTTTT

v_call: TRBV5-1
j_call: TRBJ1-1
d_call: -
clone_size: -
cdr3_aa: CASSLDPGLNTEAFF
cdr3_nt: TGCGCCAGCAGCTTGGATCCGGGCTTGAACACTGAAGCTTTCTTT

v_call: TRBV5-1
j_call: TRBJ2-1
d_call: -
clone_size: few
cdr3_aa: CASRMGNYEQFF
cdr3_nt: TGCGCCAGCCGAATGGGGAACTATGAGCAGTTCTTC

v_call: TRBV20-1
j_call: TRBJ1-4
d_call: TRBD1
clone_size: -
cdr3_aa: CSARDIFLGTEDEKLFF
cdr3_nt: TGCAGTGCTAGAGATATCTTTTTAGGGACAGAGGATGAAAAACTGTTTTTT

v_call: TRBV3-1
j_call: TRBJ2-3
d_call: TRBD2
clone_size: -
cdr3_aa: CASSQPGRSFLAGGHEADTQYF
cdr3_nt: TGTGCCAGCAGCCAACCCGGTCGGTCTTTTCTAGCGGGGGGGCATGAGGCAGATACGCAGTATTTT

v_call: TRBV28
j_call: TRBJ1-1
d_call: -
clone_size: many
cdr3_aa: CASGLTWSTEAFF
cdr3_nt: TGTGCCAGCGGACTGACATGGAGCACTGAAGCTTTCTTT

v_call: TRBV28
j_call: TRBJ2-7
d_call: TRBD1
clone_size: -
cdr3_aa: CASRSAGTGGIYEQYF
cdr3_nt: TGTGCCAGCAGGTCTGCCGGGACAGGGGGCATCTACGAGCAGTACTTC

v_call: TRBV20-1
j_call: TRBJ2-3
d_call: -
clone_size: -
cdr3_aa: CSARDPRASDTQYF
cdr3_nt: TGCAGTGCTAGAGATCCTCGCGCATCAGATACGCAGTATTTT

v_call: TRBV11-2
j_call: TRBJ2-4
d_call: -
clone_size: -
cdr3_aa: CASSSNLGVNIQYF
cdr3_nt: TGTGCCAGCAGCTCAAACTTGGGGGTAAACATTCAGTACTTC

v_call: TRBV25-1
j_call: TRBJ1-1
d_call: -
clone_size: -
cdr3_aa: CASSDQYGANTEAFF
cdr3_nt: TGTGCCAGCAGTGATCAATACGGGGCGAACACTGAAGCTTTCTTT

v_call: TRBV6-5
j_call: TRBJ2-2
d_call: TRBD1
clone_size: few
cdr3_aa: CASTLTRDRGGTGELFF
cdr3_nt: TGTGCCAGCACCCTAACTCGGGACAGGGGAGGCACCGGGGAGCTGTTTTTT

v_call: TRBV5-1
j_call: TRBJ2-3
d_call: -
clone_size: -
cdr3_aa: CASSIDRLPQNTQYF
cdr3_nt: TGCGCCAGCAGCATAGACAGGTTACCACAGAATACGCAGTATTTT

v_call: TRBV7-9
j_call: TRBJ1-2
d_call: TRBD1
clone_size: -
cdr3_aa: CASSEKRGQANYGYTF
cdr3_nt: TGTGCCAGCAGCGAGAAGAGGGGACAGGCTAACTATGGCTACACCTTC

v_call: TRBV29-1
j_call: TRBJ2-7
d_call: TRBD2
clone_size: few
cdr3_aa: CSVEERGVEQYF
cdr3_nt: TGCAGCGTTGAAGAGCGGGGGGTCGAGCAGTACTTC

v_call: TRBV18
j_call: TRBJ1-3
d_call: -
clone_size: many
cdr3_aa: CASSEGISGNTIYF
cdr3_nt: TGTGCCAGCTCAGAGGGAATCTCTGGAAACACCATATATTTT

v_call: TRBV5-1
j_call: TRBJ2-1
d_call: -
clone_size: many
cdr3_aa: CASSLRTDANEQFF
cdr3_nt: TGCGCCAGCAGCTTGAGGACCGACGCGAATGAGCAGTTCTTC

v_call: TRBV7-2
j_call: TRBJ2-3
d_call: -
clone_size: -
cdr3_aa: CASSSRVGTQYF
cdr3_nt: TGTGCCAGCAGCTCCCGGGTGGGCACGCAGTATTTT

v_call: TRBV7-2
j_call: TRBJ1-2
d_call: -
clone_size: many
cdr3_aa: CASPDGRLAEGVYGYTF
cdr3_nt: TGTGCCAGCCCCGATGGAAGACTGGCCGAGGGAGTCTATGGCTACACCTTC

v_call: TRBV24-1
j_call: TRBJ2-2
d_call: TRBD1
clone_size: many
cdr3_aa: CATRSGTDTGELFF
cdr3_nt: TGTGCCACCAGATCCGGGACAGACACCGGGGAGCTGTTTTTT

v_call: TRBV7-9
j_call: TRBJ2-7
d_call: TRBD2
clone_size: few
cdr3_aa: CASSLVPSGGLSSYEQYF
cdr3_nt: TGTGCCAGCAGCTTAGTCCCTAGCGGGGGCCTCAGCTCCTACGAGCAGTACTTC

v_call: TRBV7-2
j_call: TRBJ1-2
d_call: -
clone_size: few
cdr3_aa: CASSQAYGAGNYGYTF
cdr3_nt: TGTGCCAGCAGCCAAGCTTATGGGGCAGGGAACTATGGCTACACCTTC

v_call: TRBV20-1
j_call: TRBJ2-3
d_call: -
clone_size: -
cdr3_aa: CSAERRTDTQYF
cdr3_nt: TGCAGTGCTGAGCGAAGGACAGATACGCAGTATTTT

v_call: TRBV20-1
j_call: TRBJ1-1
d_call: TRBD1
clone_size: -
cdr3_aa: CSATRQGDREAFF
cdr3_nt: TGCAGTGCTACCCGACAGGGGGATCGTGAAGCTTTCTTT

v_call: TRBV7-2
j_call: TRBJ1-5
d_call: TRBD1
clone_size: many
cdr3_aa: CASSTRTGEGQPQHF
cdr3_nt: TGTGCCAGCAGCACGAGAACAGGGGAGGGTCAGCCCCAGCATTTT

v_call: TRBV7-3
j_call: TRBJ2-2
d_call: -
clone_size: many
cdr3_aa: CASSQSPITGELFF
cdr3_nt: TGTGCCAGCAGCCAGAGTCCGATCACCGGGGAGCTGTTTTTT

v_call: TRBV20-1
j_call: TRBJ1-5
d_call: -
clone_size: -
cdr3_aa: CSASPGLSNQPQHF
cdr3_nt: TGCAGTGCTAGCCCAGGGTTAAGCAATCAGCCCCAGCATTTT

v_call: TRBV6-5
j_call: TRBJ2-6
d_call: -
clone_size: many
cdr3_aa: CASTLGKGYSGANVLTF
cdr3_nt: TGTGCCAGCACCCTGGGGAAGGGCTACTCTGGGGCCAACGTCCTGACTTTC

v_call: TRBV20-1
j_call: TRBJ2-5
d_call: TRBD2
clone_size: few
cdr3_aa: CSAAERGFWETQYF
cdr3_nt: TGCAGTGCTGCTGAGCGGGGATTCTGGGAGACCCAGTACTTC

v_call: TRBV7-9
j_call: TRBJ1-2
d_call: -
clone_size: few
cdr3_aa: CASSLPGTAYGYTF
cdr3_nt: TGTGCCAGCAGCTTACCCGGGACGGCCTATGGCTACACCTTC

v_call: TRBV6-6
j_call: TRBJ1-1
d_call: TRBD1
clone_size: few
cdr3_aa: CASRPDRGRTNTEAFF
cdr3_nt: TGTGCCAGCAGACCCGACAGGGGACGGACGAACACTGAAGCTTTCTTT

v_call: TRBV4-2
j_call: TRBJ2-7
d_call: TRBD1
clone_size: few
cdr3_aa: CASSQDLPGQGTDEQYF
cdr3_nt: TGTGCCAGCAGCCAAGATCTACCAGGACAGGGGACGGACGAGCAGTACTTC

v_call: TRBV27
j_call: TRBJ1-3
d_call: TRBD1
clone_size: many
cdr3_aa: CASSSVRGPGNTIYF
cdr3_nt: TGTGCCAGCAGTTCGGTCAGGGGGCCTGGAAACACCATATATTTT

v_call: TRBV28
j_call: TRBJ1-2
d_call: -
clone_size: few
cdr3_aa: CASSSLGQSYGYTF
cdr3_nt: TGTGCCAGCAGTTCCCTAGGACAGAGCTATGGCTACACCTTC

v_call: TRBV20-1
j_call: TRBJ1-3
d_call: -
clone_size: -
cdr3_aa: CSARGDRASGNTIYF
cdr3_nt: TGCAGTGCTAGAGGGGACCGCGCCTCTGGAAACACCATATATTTT

v_call: TRBV7-2
j_call: TRBJ1-5
d_call: -
clone_size: many
cdr3_aa: CASSLGGRPQHF
cdr3_nt: TGTGCCAGCAGCTTAGGGGGGCGGCCCCAGCATTTT

v_call: TRBV7-2
j_call: TRBJ1-2
d_call: TRBD1
clone_size: many
cdr3_aa: CASSTGPGQGAGYTF
cdr3_nt: TGTGCCAGCAGCACCGGTCCGGGACAGGGGGCTGGCTACACCTTC

v_call: TRBV15
j_call: TRBJ1-1
d_call: -
clone_size: many
cdr3_aa: CATSTTPSNTEAFF
cdr3_nt: TGTGCCACCAGCACAACCCCTTCCAACACTGAAGCTTTCTTT

v_call: TRBV7-8
j_call: TRBJ1-6
d_call: -
clone_size: many
cdr3_aa: CASSRSRGPPGGNSPLHF
cdr3_nt: TGTGCCAGCAGCAGGAGTAGGGGTCCCCCGGGGGGTAATTCACCCCTCCACTTT

v_call: TRBV6-1
j_call: TRBJ2-2
d_call: -
clone_size: many
cdr3_aa: CASSGLGAGELFF
cdr3_nt: TGTGCCAGCAGTGGTCTGGGGGCCGGGGAGCTGTTTTTT

v_call: TRBV15
j_call: TRBJ2-3
d_call: TRBD2
clone_size: -
cdr3_aa: CATSRDHLAASTDTQYF
cdr3_nt: TGTGCCACCAGCAGAGATCACCTAGCGGCTAGCACAGATACGCAGTATTTT

v_call: TRBV28
j_call: TRBJ2-7
d_call: -
clone_size: -
cdr3_aa: CASSLSHYVQGRTYEQYF
cdr3_nt: TGTGCCAGCAGTTTAAGCCATTACGTTCAGGGAAGGACGTACGAGCAGTACTTC

v_call: TRBV7-2
j_call: TRBJ2-1
d_call: -
clone_size: many
cdr3_aa: CASSFGNNEQFF
cdr3_nt: TGTGCCAGCAGCTTCGGGAACAATGAGCAGTTCTTC

v_call: TRBV7-9
j_call: TRBJ2-1
d_call: -
clone_size: medium-sized
cdr3_aa: CASSLMGGPPSYNEQFF
cdr3_nt: TGTGCCAGCAGCTTAATGGGGGGACCACCATCCTACAATGAGCAGTTCTTC

v_call: TRBV7-4
j_call: TRBJ1-6
d_call: -
clone_size: few
cdr3_aa: CASSLEATGRPLHF
cdr3_nt: TGTGCCAGCAGCTTAGAAGCAACAGGGCGACCCCTCCACTTT

v_call: TRBV12-3/TRBV12-4
j_call: TRBJ1-1
d_call: TRBD1
clone_size: many
cdr3_aa: CASSLGDRGLQAFF
cdr3_nt: TGTGCCAGCAGTTTGGGGGACAGGGGGCTTCAAGCTTTCTTT

v_call: TRBV7-8
j_call: TRBJ2-1
d_call: TRBD2
clone_size: many
cdr3_aa: CASGHATSGYNEQFF
cdr3_nt: TGTGCCAGCGGGCACGCGACTAGCGGCTACAATGAGCAGTTCTTC

v_call: TRBV12-3/TRBV12-4
j_call: TRBJ2-3
d_call: TRBD2
clone_size: many
cdr3_aa: CASSLTQLAGADTQYF
cdr3_nt: TGTGCCAGCAGTTTAACTCAACTAGCGGGGGCGGATACGCAGTATTTT

v_call: TRBV20-1
j_call: TRBJ2-7
d_call: TRBD2
clone_size: many
cdr3_aa: CSASSGYSSYEQYF
cdr3_nt: TGCAGTGCTAGTAGCGGGTACAGCTCCTACGAGCAGTACTTC

v_call: TRBV10-3
j_call: TRBJ1-6
d_call: -
clone_size: few
cdr3_aa: CAISGRGGTNNSPLHF
cdr3_nt: TGTGCCATCAGTGGTCGTGGAGGCACGAATAATTCACCCCTCCACTTT

v_call: TRBV6-5
j_call: TRBJ1-3
d_call: TRBD1
clone_size: -
cdr3_aa: CASSYPLPRGRTGDTIYF
cdr3_nt: TGTGCCAGCAGTTACCCTCTCCCCAGGGGGCGCACAGGGGACACCATATATTTT

v_call: TRBV20-1
j_call: TRBJ1-6
d_call: -
clone_size: -
cdr3_aa: CSASLLGGSSYNSPLHF
cdr3_nt: TGCAGTGCTAGCCTTCTGGGCGGAAGCTCCTATAATTCACCCCTCCACTTT

v_call: TRBV12-3/TRBV12-4
j_call: TRBJ2-5
d_call: -
clone_size: -
cdr3_aa: CASSLRAGVLETQYF
cdr3_nt: TGTGCCAGCAGTTTGCGGGCAGGGGTTTTGGAGACCCAGTACTTC

v_call: TRBV6-6
j_call: TRBJ2-5
d_call: -
clone_size: few
cdr3_aa: CASVFATHQETQYF
cdr3_nt: TGTGCCAGCGTCTTTGCGACCCACCAAGAGACCCAGTACTTC

v_call: TRBV28
j_call: TRBJ2-7
d_call: TRBD1
clone_size: -
cdr3_aa: CASSRTGGFWDEQYF
cdr3_nt: TGTGCCAGCAGTCGTACAGGGGGCTTTTGGGACGAGCAGTACTTC